This TCR beta chain derives from a study of early T cells in non-severe SARS-CoV-2 infection. This clonotype occurred a few times. Trimming shortened V by 4 bases and J by 4 bases, and 17 bases separated the two germline ends. Germline V gene sequence: CDR1 SGHRS, CDR2 YFSETQ. The CDR3 covers 16 residues. TCRdb reprocessed the 5' RACE reads with MiXCR, giving one entry per CDR3 protein. The sample shows some 71,000 distinct CDR3 sequences, 9% to 10% of them seen only once. The origin of this receptor is an adult who was a healthcare worker with PCR-confirmed SARS-CoV-2 infection or an uninfected control (not recorded which). This sequence joins TRBV5-1 and TRBJ1-4; possible D gene TRBD1, 5 bases. Source: whole blood, taken at baseline. In DNA, the CDR3 is TGCGCCAGCAGCCCTACGCCGGGACTTAATAATGAAAAACTGTTTTTT. It is translated as CASSPTPGLNNEKLFF.